These 15 T cell receptor beta chains originate from one sample sequenced in a study of response to subunit inactivated influenza vaccine. TCRdb used MiXCR to reprocess the RT-PCR reads, holding one entry per CDR3 protein. The sample lists 650,000 to 850,000 distinct CDR3 sequences, around 13% occurring once. The sample in question was PBMCs from blood, obtained roughly 2 weeks before vaccination. The source is a man between 45 and 60 years old who received an inactivated influenza vaccine.

The chain links TRBV3-1 to TRBJ2-2, with TRBD2 matching 7 bases. Germline V gives CDR1 LGHDT, CDR2 YNNKEL (reference sequence). This CDR3 spans 15 amino acids. V trimming: 10 bases; J trimming: 4 bases; junction bases outside the gene matches: 12. Here the CDR3 reads CAIRKTSTGTGELFF. In nucleotides, the CDR3 is TGTGCCATCAGGAAGACTAGCACGGGCACCGGGGAGCTGTTTTTT.

V and J are TRBV15 and TRBJ2-3, with a weak D call TRBD2 (5 bases). Trimming removed 6 bases at V and 0 bases at J, with 10 bases between. Germline loops: CDR1 LNHNV, CDR2 YYDKDF (reference sequence). The CDR3 consists of 14 residues. The CDR3 DNA follows: TGTGCCACCAGAGGCGGGCTAAGCACAGATACGCAGTATTTT. This sequence encodes CATRGGLSTDTQYF.

This clonotype was seen only a few times. The rearrangement links TRBV10-3 to TRBJ1-5; D is possibly TRBD1 (6 bases). V gave up 0 bases and J gave up 4 bases, with 13 bases separating them. The CDR3 totals 16 residues. Germline CDR1 and CDR2: ENHRY and SYGVKD. CDR3: CAISESGGHLNQPQHF. The CDR3 DNA is TGTGCCATCAGTGAGTCAGGGGGACACCTAAATCAGCCCCAGCATTTT.

This clonotype was recorded at least ten times. The chain joins TRBV11-2 to TRBJ2-1; 9 bases are a match to TRBD1. V was clipped by 0 bases and J by 8 bases; unmatched bases: 5. Germline values: CDR1 SGHAT, CDR2 FQNNGV. The CDR3 contains 15 residues. The CDR3 loop is CASSLDHGTGYEQFF. The CDR3 DNA is TGTGCCAGCAGCTTAGATCACGGGACAGGGTATGAGCAGTTCTTC.

This clonotype was seen repeatedly, ten times or more. The gene calls are TRBV14 and TRBJ2-5; D gene unclear. The CDR3 is 13 residues long. V shed 4 bases and J shed 3 bases, with 9 bases lying between them. Germline assignment: CDR1 SGHDN and CDR2 FVKESK. CDR3 in amino acids: CASSRWGKETQYF. The CDR3 region has the DNA TGTGCCAGCAGCCGCTGGGGAAAAGAGACCCAGTACTTC.

The chain uses TRBV3-1 and TRBJ2-7, with a possible D match to TRBD2 (5 bases). Trimming removed 2 bases from V and 11 bases from J, with 16 bases in between. The CDR3 loop spans 13 amino acids. CDR1 is LGHDT and CDR2 is YNNKEL in the germline V gene (reference sequence). The CDR3 bases are TGTGCCAGCAGCCAAACCGACGGACTGCTCAAGTACTTC. The encoded protein is CASSQTDGLLKYF.

This clonotype was observed a few times. This chain joins TRBV5-1 and TRBJ1-5; tentatively, D is TRBD1 (5 bases). Germline V lookup: CDR1 SGHRS, CDR2 YFSETQ. The germline V and J ends were trimmed by 4 bases and 1 base, with 12 bases remaining between them. The CDR3 runs 15 residues. The CDR3 region is CASSAEGRSNQPQHF. DNA for the CDR3: TGCGCCAGCAGCGCCGAGGGGAGGAGCAATCAGCCCCAGCATTTT.

This clonotype occurred many times. This chain connects TRBV2 to TRBJ2-1; D remains unclear. The V end was cut by 2 bases, the J end by 9 bases, with 8 bases between. Germline V lookup: CDR1 SNHLY, CDR2 FYNNEI. The CDR3 covers 12 residues. CDR3 in amino acids: CASSELAREQFF. The CDR3 nucleotides are TGTGCCAGCAGTGAACTCGCACGTGAGCAGTTCTTC. The full variable domain, rest sourced from reference TRBV2 and TRBJ2-1, is EPEVTQTPSHQVTQMGQEVILRCVPISNHLYFYWYRQILGQKVEFLVSFYNNEISEKSEIFDDQFSVERPDGSNFTLKIRSTKLEDSAMYFCASSELAREQFFGPGTRLTVL.

This clonotype turned up a few times. In DNA, the CDR3 is TGTGCCAGCAGTTACTCGTTGGGGGACAAAAATGAGCAGTTCTTC. Protein sequence: CASSYSLGDKNEQFF. The rearrangement links TRBV6-5 to TRBJ2-1; weak D call: TRBD1 (6 bases). V lost 0 bases, J lost 7 bases, and 13 bases lay in between. Germline CDR1 is MNHEY and CDR2 is SVGAGI. This CDR3 region has 15 residues.

This rearrangement joins TRBV12-3 or TRBV12-4 to TRBJ2-3; 12 positions match TRBD2. J lost 6 bases, V lost 6 bases, and 7 bases had no gene match. The CDR3 extends over 15 amino acids. In nucleotides, the CDR3 is TGTGCCAGCAGGCAGACTAGCGGGGGCTCTGATACGCAGTATTTT. Protein: CASRQTSGGSDTQYF.

J is TRBJ2-1 and V is TRBV7-9, with no clear D. The V gene's germline CDR1 is SEHNR and CDR2 FQNEAQ (reference sequence). The CDR3 covers 16 residues. V was trimmed by 5 bases and J by 0 bases, leaving 14 bases between them. CDR3 protein: CASSPRLVSSYNEQFF. The CDR3 coding sequence is TGTGCCAGCAGCCCTCGTCTAGTCAGCTCCTACAATGAGCAGTTCTTC.

Points on this clonotype: A much larger clone differs from this one at a single base, so this may be a read error. The rearrangement joins TRBV9 to TRBJ1-1; D is uncertain. Germline CDR1 is SGDLS and CDR2 is YYNGEE. The CDR3 length is 13 residues. V lost 3 bases to trimming and J lost 1 base, with 7 bases between them. The CDR3 coding sequence is TGTGCCAGCAGCGCCGACGGGAACACTGAAGCTTTCTTT. Translating gives CASSADGNTEAFF.

This clonotype was observed a handful of times. At one end the junction does not follow the germline gene, possibly because of a read error. The J gene is TRBJ1-1, the V gene TRBV6-5; TRBD1 matches 8 bases. The V gene's germline CDR1 is MNHEY and CDR2 SVGAGI. The CDR3 length is 14 residues. CDR3 protein: CASSYSVGDRRTYF. CDR3 bases: TGTGCCAGCAGTTACTCTGTTGGGGACAGGCGGACCTACTTT.

This clonotype was found many times. The chain joins TRBV5-1 to TRBJ1-3; D remains unclear. Germline V gene lookup returns CDR1 SGHRS and CDR2 YFSETQ. The CDR3 extends over 15 amino acids. Trimming took off 3 bases at V and 3 bases at J, with 13 bases between the two ends. The CDR3 loop reads CASSSWSGDGNTIYF. In DNA form, the CDR3 reads TGCGCCAGCAGCTCGTGGTCAGGAGATGGAAACACCATATATTTT.

The chain combines TRBV28 with TRBJ2-5; D remains unclear. The CDR3 is 13 residues long. The germline gives CDR1 MDHEN, CDR2 SYDVKM. With 3 bases removed from V and 10 bases from J, the gap between germline ends came to 15 bases. Written as DNA, the CDR3 is TGTGCCAGCAGTTTGAGCTACCAGACTTTCCAGTACTTC. Its translation is CASSLSYQTFQYF.